This is a list of T cell receptor beta chains from one sample in a study of prognosis after radiotherapy for stage I lung cancer. TCRdb analysed the multiplex PCR reads with MiXCR anew, one entry per CDR3 protein. Counted here are about 31,000 distinct CDR3 sequences, around 30% occurring once; the ten biggest clones make up more than 30%. The sequencing here drew on PBMCs, taken before or after stereotactic body radiation therapy (not recorded which). The receptors here all came from a donor over 45 with non-small cell lung cancer. The CDR3 runs from the conserved cysteine through the conserved F or W. The D gene is left open where the match is weak. Some rows mark clone size as missing; the rest say once, few, many or name a class of expanded clone.

v_gene	abundance	d_gene	j_gene	CDR3aa	CDR3nt
TRBV28	many	TRBD2	TRBJ2-5	CASSGSGRSQETQYF	TGTGCCAGCAGTGGAAGCGGGAGAAGCCAAGAGACCCAGTACTTC
TRBV28	-	TRBD2	TRBJ2-7	CASTKAGGSYEQYF	TGTGCCAGCACCAAAGCGGGAGGTTCCTACGAGCAGTACTTC
TRBV7-8	many	-	TRBJ2-1	CASSLAYPTLRESSYNEQFF	TGTGCCAGCAGCTTAGCGTACCCTACCTTGCGGGAAAGCTCCTACAATGAGCAGTTCTTC
TRBV10-2	-	-	TRBJ2-7	CASTVPKGGFEHYF	TGCGCCAGCACTGTCCCAAAGGGGGGGTTCGAGCATTACTTC
TRBV7-9	many	-	TRBJ2-7	CASSLYLGGADSYEQYF	TGTGCCAGCAGCTTATACCTAGGAGGGGCCGACTCCTACGAGCAGTACTTC
TRBV20-1	many	TRBD1	TRBJ2-1	CSARDAVDRVGNEQFF	TGCAGTGCTAGAGATGCCGTTGACAGGGTCGGGAATGAGCAGTTCTTC
TRBV7-8	many	-	TRBJ2-7	CASSPRGLASYYEQYF	TGTGCCAGCAGTCCTAGGGGGCTAGCGTCCTACTACGAGCAGTACTTC
TRBV27	many	TRBD1	TRBJ2-7	CASSLSKRGQGLKQYF	TGTGCCAGCAGTTTGTCCAAGAGAGGACAGGGGCTAAAGCAGTACTTC
TRBV20-1	many	TRBD1	TRBJ2-2	CSARDRTGFPGELFF	TGCAGTGCTAGAGATCGGACAGGATTCCCCGGGGAGCTGTTTTTT
TRBV4-1	-	TRBD1	TRBJ1-1	CASSQTGYTEAFF	TGCGCCAGCAGCCAGACAGGGTATACTGAAGCTTTCTTT
TRBV11-2	many	TRBD1	TRBJ2-3	CASSLKDRAGTDTQYF	TGTGCCAGCAGCTTAAAGGACAGGGCGGGAACAGATACGCAGTATTTT
TRBV6-4	many	-	TRBJ1-1	CASSRPIGTVTEAFF	TGTGCCAGCAGTAGGCCGATAGGAACGGTCACTGAAGCTTTCTTT
TRBV7-9	many	TRBD1	TRBJ2-3	CASSERTGTITDTQYF	TGTGCCAGCAGCGAGCGGACAGGGACGATCACAGATACGCAGTATTTT